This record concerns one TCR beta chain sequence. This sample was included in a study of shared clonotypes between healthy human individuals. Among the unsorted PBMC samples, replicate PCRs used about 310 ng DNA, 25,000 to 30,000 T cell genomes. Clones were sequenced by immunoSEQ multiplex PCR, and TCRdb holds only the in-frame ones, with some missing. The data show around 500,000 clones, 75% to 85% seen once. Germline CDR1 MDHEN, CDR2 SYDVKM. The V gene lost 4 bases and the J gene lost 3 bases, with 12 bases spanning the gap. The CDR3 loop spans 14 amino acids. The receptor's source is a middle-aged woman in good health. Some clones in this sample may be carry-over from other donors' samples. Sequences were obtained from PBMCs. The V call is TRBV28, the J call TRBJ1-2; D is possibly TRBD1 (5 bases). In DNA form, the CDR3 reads TGTGCCAGCAGTTACGGGACGGCGGACTATGGCTACACCTTC. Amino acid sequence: CASSYGTADYGYTF.